One and the same sample provided the 20 T cell receptor beta chains below, sequenced in a study of OX40 agonist ivuxolimab in advanced cancers. Repertoires were generated with immunoSEQ multiplex PCR, while TCRdb's copy carries only in-frame clones and drops some. In the table there are 100,000 or so clones, 89% of which are singletons. The material sequenced was CD4+ or CD8+ T cells sorted from blood, taken in a trial of the OX40 agonist ivuxolimab. Receptor source: an adult with an advanced solid tumor such as melanoma, head and neck, liver or kidney cancer.

The J gene is TRBJ2-2, the V gene TRBV10-1; D not resolved. V was shortened by 4 bases and J by 1 base, with 7 bases between the two germline ends. CDR1 is WNHNN and CDR2 is SYGVQD in the germline V gene (reference sequence). This CDR3 has 14 residues. In nucleotides, the CDR3 is TGCGCCAGCAGTGGCCTATTGAACACCGGGGAGCTGTTTTTT. Amino acids: CASSGLLNTGELFF.

The V call is TRBV27, the J call TRBJ1-2; TRBD1 matches 11 bases. J was trimmed by 4 bases and V by 5 bases; bases with no gene match: 3. The CDR3 is 14 residues long. Per the germline V gene, CDR1 is MNHEY and CDR2 is SMNVEV (reference sequence). CDR3 DNA sequence: TGTGCCAGCAGTGGGGACAGGGGGGGCTATGGCTACACCTTC. Translating gives CASSGDRGGYGYTF.

The chain links TRBV30 to TRBJ2-2; 10 positions agree with TRBD1. The germline CDR1 and CDR2 sequences are GTSNPN and SVGIG (reference sequence). This CDR3 has 15 residues. V dropped 5 bases and J dropped 5; count of bases not matched to a gene: 8. In DNA, the CDR3 is TGTGCCTGGGGGTCCGGGACAGGGGTAACCGGGGAGCTGTTTTTT. This translates into CAWGSGTGVTGELFF.

The chain is built from TRBV5-4 and TRBJ1-1, with unresolved D. Trimming stripped 1 base from V and 6 bases from J, with 13 bases between. The CDR3 has 14 residues. The germline V gene has CDR1 SGHNT and CDR2 YYREEE (reference sequence). The CDR3 coding sequence is TGTGCCAGCAGCTTGCCCCCATTGCGGGCTGAAGCTTTCTTT. It yields the protein CASSLPPLRAEAFF.

The chain has TRBV6-1 and TRBJ1-2; D is possibly TRBD1 (5 bases). Trimming pared 4 bases from V and 0 bases from J, leaving 6 bases between. Per germline, CDR1 MNHNS and CDR2 SASEGT. This CDR3 region has 13 residues. DNA for the CDR3: TGTGCCAGCAGTGCAGGGCCTAACTATGGCTACACCTTC. As protein: CASSAGPNYGYTF.

The J gene is TRBJ2-5, the V gene TRBV7-9; 7 positions match TRBD2. The V segment lost 1 base and the J segment 2 bases; nucleotides outside the gene matches: 10. The CDR3 length is 17 residues. Germline assignment: CDR1 SEHNR and CDR2 FQNEAQ (reference sequence). The CDR3 here is CASSLVATLAMQETQYF. The DNA for the CDR3 is TGTGCCAGCAGCTTAGTCGCAACACTAGCGATGCAAGAGACCCAGTACTTC. Filled out from reference TRBV7-9 and TRBJ2-5, the complete variable domain reads DTGVSQNPRHKITKRGQNVTFRCDPISEHNRLYWYRQTLGQGPEFLTYFQNEAQLEKSRLLSDRFSAERPKGSFSTLEIQRTEQGDSAMYLCASSLVATLAMQETQYFGPGTRLLVL.

The table lists this clone with a few counts. Other DNA sequences in this specimen translate into the identical CDR3. The chain has TRBV10-3 and TRBJ2-2; weak D call: TRBD2 (5 bases). CDR3 size: 14 residues. The germline V gene encodes CDR1 ENHRY and CDR2 SYGVKD. Trimming took 2 bases from V and 6 from J, leaving 10 bases between them. CDR3 amino acids: CAISETPGSGELFF. The CDR3 DNA follows: TGTGCCATCAGTGAGACACCGGGATCCGGGGAGCTGTTTTTT.

This rearrangement joins TRBV6-1 to TRBJ2-7, with 7 bases that match TRBD2. The CDR3 runs to 15 residues. V was pared by 11 bases and J by 3 bases, with 16 bases of the junction left unmatched. From germline, CDR1 is MNHNS and CDR2 SASEGT. The CDR3 protein is CAVLRWAGVIYEQYF. As DNA, the CDR3 is TGTGCCGTCCTGCGGTGGGCGGGAGTGATCTACGAGCAGTACTTC.

The chain couples TRBV29-1 to TRBJ1-5, with 8 nucleotides matching TRBD1. This CDR3 spans 15 amino acids. V lost 5 bases to trimming and J lost 7 bases; unmatched junction nucleotides: 13. CDR1 is SQVTM, CDR2 ANQGSEA, per germline. CDR3 region: CSVSTEGDRFQPQHF. In DNA form, the CDR3 reads TGCAGCGTTTCCACCGAGGGGGACAGGTTCCAGCCCCAGCATTTT.

The chain recombines TRBV5-1 with TRBJ1-4; the match to TRBD1 covers 11 bases. The germline V gene encodes CDR1 SGHRS and CDR2 YFSETQ. After removal of 4 bases from V and 8 bases from J, the junction contained 4 bases not matched to a gene. CDR3 length equals 14 residues. Here the CDR3 DNA reads TGCGCCAGCAGCGTGGGACAGGGGGTCGAAAAACTGTTTTTT. Its translation: CASSVGQGVEKLFF. Combining the CDR3 with reference TRBV5-1 and TRBJ1-4 gives the whole variable domain KAGVTQTPRYLIKTRGQQVTLSCSPISGHRSVSWYQQTPGQGLQFLFEYFSETQRNKGNFPGRFSGRQFSNSRSEMNVSTLELGDSALYLCASSVGQGVEKLFFGSGTQLSVL.

The chain combines TRBV19 with TRBJ2-1, with 10 bases identical to TRBD2. This CDR3 region has 16 residues. The V gene's germline CDR1 is LNHDA and CDR2 SQIVND (reference sequence). The ends lost 8 bases at V and 0 bases at J; junction bases unmatched: 7. In nucleotides, the CDR3 is TGTGCCAGTCAATCTAGCGGGGGCCGCTCCTACAATGAGCAGTTCTTC. Its translation: CASQSSGGRSYNEQFF.

The rearrangement uses TRBV20-1 and TRBJ1-1; D not certain. Germline values: CDR1 DFQATT, CDR2 SNEGSKA (reference sequence). CDR3 length: 11 amino acids. Trimming took off 3 bases at V and 1 base at J, with 3 bases between the two ends. Written as DNA, the CDR3 is TGCAGTGCTAGGGAGAACACTGAAGCTTTCTTT. Protein sequence: CSARENTEAFF.

The gene calls are TRBV5-1 and TRBJ2-7; 7 bases are shared with TRBD2. J gave up 6 bases and V 5 bases, and 14 bases lay outside the gene matches. This CDR3 is 15 amino acids long. CDR1 is SGHRS, CDR2 YFSETQ, per germline. For the CDR3, the DNA is TGCGCCAGCAGGGCTGGGACTATCTTCCCCGGCGAGCAGTACTTC. Its protein is CASRAGTIFPGEQYF.

The V call is TRBV27, the J call TRBJ2-5; 7 bases are a match to TRBD1. V shed 5 bases, J shed 5 bases, and the junction held 5 bases outside the gene matches. CDR1 and CDR2 (germline): MNHEY, SMNVEV (reference sequence). The CDR3 consists of 13 residues. The chain's CDR3 is CASSLTGRETQYF. As DNA, the CDR3 is TGTGCCAGCAGTCTGACAGGGCGGGAGACCCAGTACTTC.

The chain recombines TRBV19 with TRBJ2-7, with a weak D call TRBD1 (5 bases). Trimming removed 6 bases from V and 4 bases from J, with 22 bases in between. Germline V gives CDR1 LNHDA, CDR2 SQIVND (reference sequence). The CDR3 is 16 amino acids. The CDR3 sequence is CASSLLDSRSLYEQYF. CDR3 sequence (DNA): TGTGCCAGTAGCCTATTAGACAGTCGGAGTCTTTACGAGCAGTACTTC.

The rearrangement uses TRBV7-3 and TRBJ2-3; 10 bases map to TRBD1. CDR1 is SGHTA, CDR2 FQGTGA, per germline. V lost 0 bases, J lost 9 bases, and 6 bases stayed unmatched. The CDR3 consists of 15 residues. The CDR3 loop reads CASSLTGGQGTTQYF. For the CDR3, the DNA is TGTGCCAGCAGCTTAACCGGGGGACAGGGGACAACGCAGTATTTT. Together with reference TRBV7-3 and TRBJ2-3, the CDR3 gives the full variable domain: GAGVSQTPSNKVTEKGKYVELRCDPISGHTALYWYRQSLGQGPEFLIYFQGTGAADDSGLPNDRFFAVRPEGSVSTLKIQRTERGDSAVYLCASSLTGGQGTTQYFGPGTRLTVL.

The rearrangement joins TRBV7-9 to TRBJ1-1; D not resolved. CDR3 length equals 11 residues. Trimming stripped 6 bases from V and 4 bases from J, with 6 bases between. Germline assignment: CDR1 SEHNR and CDR2 FQNEAQ (reference sequence). This CDR3 is CASSQFTEAFF. The CDR3 DNA is TGTGCCAGCAGTCAGTTCACTGAAGCTTTCTTT.

This clone appeared a single time. The chain is built from TRBV12-5 and TRBJ2-6, with 9 bases matching TRBD1. CDR3 length: 18 amino acids. The V gene's germline CDR1 is LGHNT and CDR2 FRNRAP. V lost 1 base, J lost 3 bases, and 7 bases stayed unmatched. This CDR3 is CASGLETGGVFGANVLTF. CDR3 nucleotides: TGTGCTAGTGGTTTGGAAACAGGGGGCGTATTTGGGGCCAACGTCCTGACTTTC.

This clone was seen only once. The chain joins TRBV19 to TRBJ2-2; D not resolved. The V end was cut by 5 bases, the J end by 4 bases, with 11 bases between. This CDR3 is built from 14 residues. CDR1 and CDR2 from the germline V gene are LNHDA and SQIVND (reference sequence). CDR3 sequence: CASSRPYATGELFF. The CDR3 DNA reads as TGTGCCAGTAGTCGTCCCTATGCCACCGGGGAGCTGTTTTTT.

The chain joins TRBV13 to TRBJ2-1; D unresolved. V was clipped by 5 bases and J by 0 bases, with 14 bases between them. Germline V lookup: CDR1 PRHDT, CDR2 FYEKMQ (reference sequence). CDR3 length: 16 residues. CDR3 nucleotide sequence: TGTGCCAGCAGCGTACGGTCAGCGTTCTCCTACAATGAGCAGTTCTTC. The encoded protein is CASSVRSAFSYNEQFF.